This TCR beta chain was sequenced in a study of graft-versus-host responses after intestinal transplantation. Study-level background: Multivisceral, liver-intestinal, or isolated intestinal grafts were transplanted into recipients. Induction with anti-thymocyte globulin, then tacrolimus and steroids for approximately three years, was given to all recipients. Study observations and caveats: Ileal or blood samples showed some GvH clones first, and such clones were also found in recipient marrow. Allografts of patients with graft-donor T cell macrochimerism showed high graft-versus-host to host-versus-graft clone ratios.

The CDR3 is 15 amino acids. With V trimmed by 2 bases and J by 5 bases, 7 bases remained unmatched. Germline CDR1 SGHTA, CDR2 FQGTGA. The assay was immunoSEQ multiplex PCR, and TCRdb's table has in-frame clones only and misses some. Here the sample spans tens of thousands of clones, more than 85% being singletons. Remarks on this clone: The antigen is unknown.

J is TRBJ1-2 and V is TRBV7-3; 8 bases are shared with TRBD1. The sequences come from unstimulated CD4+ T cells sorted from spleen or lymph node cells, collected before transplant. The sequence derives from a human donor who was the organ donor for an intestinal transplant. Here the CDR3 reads CASSLGPQGAYGYTF. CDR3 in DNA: TGTGCCAGCAGCTTAGGCCCTCAGGGGGCGTATGGCTACACCTTC.